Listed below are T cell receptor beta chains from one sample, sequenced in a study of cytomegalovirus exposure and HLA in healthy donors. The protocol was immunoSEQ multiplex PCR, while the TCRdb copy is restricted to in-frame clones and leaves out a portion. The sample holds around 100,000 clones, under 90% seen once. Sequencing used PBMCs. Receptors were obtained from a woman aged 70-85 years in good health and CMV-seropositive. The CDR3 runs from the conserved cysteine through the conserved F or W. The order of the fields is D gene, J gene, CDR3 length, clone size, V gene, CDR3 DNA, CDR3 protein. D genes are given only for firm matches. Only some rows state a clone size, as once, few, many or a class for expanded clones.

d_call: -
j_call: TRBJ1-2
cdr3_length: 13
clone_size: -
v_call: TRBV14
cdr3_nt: TGTGCCAGCAGCGTGGATCAGGGTGGAGACTACACCTTC
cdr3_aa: CASSVDQGGDYTF

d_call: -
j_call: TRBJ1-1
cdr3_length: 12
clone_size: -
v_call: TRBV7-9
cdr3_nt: TGTGCCAGCAGCTTAATCCGCACTGAAGCTTTCTTT
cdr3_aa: CASSLIRTEAFF

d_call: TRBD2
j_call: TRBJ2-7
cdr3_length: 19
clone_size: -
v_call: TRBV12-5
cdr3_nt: TGTGCTAGTGGTATGGGGACTAGCGGGACTATACTCCCCTCCTACGAGCAGTACTTC
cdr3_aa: CASGMGTSGTILPSYEQYF

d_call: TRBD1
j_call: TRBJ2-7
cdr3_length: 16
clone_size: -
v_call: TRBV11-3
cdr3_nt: TGTGCCAGCAGCTCAGGGGGGGGACAGGGGACCTACGAGCAGTACTTC
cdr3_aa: CASSSGGGQGTYEQYF

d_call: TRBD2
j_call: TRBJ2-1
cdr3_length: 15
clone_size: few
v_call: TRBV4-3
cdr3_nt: TGCGCCAGCAGCCCGGGACTAGCGGGAATGACTGAGCAGTTCTTC
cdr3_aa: CASSPGLAGMTEQFF

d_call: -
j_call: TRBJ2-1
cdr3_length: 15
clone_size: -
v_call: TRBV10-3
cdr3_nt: TGTGCCATCAGTGACGTGGGGAGCTCCCACAATGAGCAGTTCTTC
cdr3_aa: CAISDVGSSHNEQFF

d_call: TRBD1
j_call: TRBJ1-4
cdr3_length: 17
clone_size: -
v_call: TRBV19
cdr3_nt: TGTGCCAGTAGGCTTCGGACAGGGGGCCGAGGTAATGAAAAACTGTTTTTT
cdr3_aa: CASRLRTGGRGNEKLFF

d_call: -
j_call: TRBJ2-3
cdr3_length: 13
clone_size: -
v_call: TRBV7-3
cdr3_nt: TGTGCCAGCAGCTTAAGCCTAGCGGATACGCAGTATTTT
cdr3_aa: CASSLSLADTQYF

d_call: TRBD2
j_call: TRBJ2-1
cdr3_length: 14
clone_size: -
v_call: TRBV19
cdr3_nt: TGTGCCAGTACCAGCGGGAGTGTCGACAATGAGCAGTTCTTC
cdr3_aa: CASTSGSVDNEQFF

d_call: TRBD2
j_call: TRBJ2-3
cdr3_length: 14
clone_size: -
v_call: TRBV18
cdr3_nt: TGTGCCAGCTCACCGCGACTAGCGTCAGATACGCAGTATTTT
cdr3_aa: CASSPRLASDTQYF

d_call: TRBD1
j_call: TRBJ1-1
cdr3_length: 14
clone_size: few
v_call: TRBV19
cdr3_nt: TGTGCCAGTAGCCGGGACAGGGAGAACACTGAAGCTTTCTTT
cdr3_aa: CASSRDRENTEAFF

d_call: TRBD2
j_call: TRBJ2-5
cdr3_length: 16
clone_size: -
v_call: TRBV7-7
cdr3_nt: TGTGCTAGCAGCGTTCTAGCGGGAGGCCTCGGAGAGACCCAGTACTTC
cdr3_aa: CASSVLAGGLGETQYF

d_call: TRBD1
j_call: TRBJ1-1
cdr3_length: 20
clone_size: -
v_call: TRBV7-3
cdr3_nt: TGTGCCAGCAGCTTATACCCCCCAGGACAGGGACGGCATGAATACACTGAAGCTTTCTTT
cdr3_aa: CASSLYPPGQGRHEYTEAFF

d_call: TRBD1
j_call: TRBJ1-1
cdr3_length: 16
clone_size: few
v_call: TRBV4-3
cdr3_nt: TGCGCCAGCAGCCAAGATCGGCAGGGGGCCAACACTGAAGCTTTCTTT
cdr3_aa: CASSQDRQGANTEAFF

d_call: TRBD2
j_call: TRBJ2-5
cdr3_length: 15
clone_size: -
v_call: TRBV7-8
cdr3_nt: TGTGCCAGCAGCCCAGCGGGAGGGCCGCAAGAGACCCAGTACTTC
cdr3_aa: CASSPAGGPQETQYF

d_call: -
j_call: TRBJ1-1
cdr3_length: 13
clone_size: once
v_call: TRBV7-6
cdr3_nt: TGTGCCAGCAGCACTACACGGAACACTGAAGCTTTCTTT
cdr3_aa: CASSTTRNTEAFF

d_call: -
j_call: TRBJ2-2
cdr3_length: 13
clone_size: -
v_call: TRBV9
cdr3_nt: TGTGCCAGCAGTGAGACGGGCACCGGGGAGCTGTTTTTT
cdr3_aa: CASSETGTGELFF

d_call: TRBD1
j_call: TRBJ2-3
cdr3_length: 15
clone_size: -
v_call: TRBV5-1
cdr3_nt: TGCGCCAGCAGCTGGGACAGGGGGAGCTCAGATACGCAGTATTTT
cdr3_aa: CASSWDRGSSDTQYF

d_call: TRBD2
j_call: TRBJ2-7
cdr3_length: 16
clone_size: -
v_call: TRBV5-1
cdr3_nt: TGCGCCAGCAGCTTGGAGCTAGCGGGAGGCATAAGGGAGCAGTACTTC
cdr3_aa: CASSLELAGGIREQYF

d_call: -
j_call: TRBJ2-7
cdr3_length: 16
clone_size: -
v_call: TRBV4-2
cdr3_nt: TGTGCCAGCAGCCAAGAATATCATCCGGAGGGCTACGAGCAGTACTTC
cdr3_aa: CASSQEYHPEGYEQYF

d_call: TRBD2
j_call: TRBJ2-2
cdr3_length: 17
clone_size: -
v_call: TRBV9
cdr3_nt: TGTGCCAGCAGCGTAGGACCCCTCGGGAGGGCGGGCGGGGAGCTGTTTTTT
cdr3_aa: CASSVGPLGRAGGELFF

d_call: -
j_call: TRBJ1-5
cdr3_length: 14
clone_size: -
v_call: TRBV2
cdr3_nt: TGTGCCAGCAGATACCGGGAGGGCGGTCAGCCCCAGCATTTT
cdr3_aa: CASRYREGGQPQHF

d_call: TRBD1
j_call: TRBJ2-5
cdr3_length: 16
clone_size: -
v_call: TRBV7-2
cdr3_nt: TGTGCCAGCAGCATCATTTACAGGGGTGGACAAGAGACCCAGTACTTC
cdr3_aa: CASSIIYRGGQETQYF

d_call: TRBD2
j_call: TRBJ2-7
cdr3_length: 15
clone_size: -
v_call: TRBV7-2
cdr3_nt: TGTGCCAGCAGCTTCGGACTAGCGGGAGTAGGAGAGCAGTACTTC
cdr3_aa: CASSFGLAGVGEQYF

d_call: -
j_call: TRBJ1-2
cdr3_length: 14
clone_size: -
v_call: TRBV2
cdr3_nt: TGTGCCAGCATGAGGGGGACCTCAAACTATGGCTACACCTTC
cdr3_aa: CASMRGTSNYGYTF

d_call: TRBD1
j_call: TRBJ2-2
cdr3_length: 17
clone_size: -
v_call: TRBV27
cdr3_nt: TGTGCCAGCAGTTCCAACTTGGACAGGGCGAACACCGGGGAGCTGTTTTTT
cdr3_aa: CASSSNLDRANTGELFF

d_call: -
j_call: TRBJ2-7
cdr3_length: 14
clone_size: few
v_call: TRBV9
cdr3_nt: TGTGCCAGCAGCGTAGGTCAGGCTGACTACGAGCAGTACTTC
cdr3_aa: CASSVGQADYEQYF

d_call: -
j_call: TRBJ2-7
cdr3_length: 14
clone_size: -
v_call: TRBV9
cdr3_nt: TGTGCCAGCAGCCCTTCCGGGACATCCTACGAGCAGTACTTC
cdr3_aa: CASSPSGTSYEQYF

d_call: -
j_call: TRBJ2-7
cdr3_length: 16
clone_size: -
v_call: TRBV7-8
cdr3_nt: TGTGCCAGCAGCCCTGAAGCCGGGGTCAGGTCGGGGGAGCAGTACTTC
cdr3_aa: CASSPEAGVRSGEQYF

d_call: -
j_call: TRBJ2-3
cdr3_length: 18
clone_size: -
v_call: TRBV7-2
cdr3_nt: TGTGCCAGCAGCTTATATTTGCTACAGTATTCGAACACAGATACGCAGTATTTT
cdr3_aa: CASSLYLLQYSNTDTQYF

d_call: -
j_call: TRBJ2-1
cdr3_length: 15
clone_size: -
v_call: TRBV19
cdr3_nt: TGTGCCAGTAGTATATACCGGACTACCAACAATGAGCAGTTCTTC
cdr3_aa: CASSIYRTTNNEQFF

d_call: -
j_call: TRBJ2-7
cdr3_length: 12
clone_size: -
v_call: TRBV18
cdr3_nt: TGTGCCAGCTCACCACAGCACTACGAGCAGTACTTC
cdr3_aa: CASSPQHYEQYF

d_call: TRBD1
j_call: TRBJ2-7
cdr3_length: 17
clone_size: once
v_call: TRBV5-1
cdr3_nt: TGCGCCAGCAGACTCACATCCGGGACAGGGGAATCCTACGAGCAGTACTTC
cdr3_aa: CASRLTSGTGESYEQYF

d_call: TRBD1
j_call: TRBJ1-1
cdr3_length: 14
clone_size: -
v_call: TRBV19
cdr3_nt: TGTGCCAGTAGCAAATGGGACAGGGGGCTGGAAGCTTTCTTT
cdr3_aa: CASSKWDRGLEAFF

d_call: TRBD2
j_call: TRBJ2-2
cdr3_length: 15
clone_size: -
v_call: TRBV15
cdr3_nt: TGTGCCACCAGCAGAGTACTAGCGGTCGGCGGGGAGCTGTTTTTT
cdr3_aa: CATSRVLAVGGELFF

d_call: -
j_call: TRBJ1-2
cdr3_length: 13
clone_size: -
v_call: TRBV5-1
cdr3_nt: TGCGCCAGCAGCTTGGGCGTTAACTATGGCTACACCTTC
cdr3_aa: CASSLGVNYGYTF

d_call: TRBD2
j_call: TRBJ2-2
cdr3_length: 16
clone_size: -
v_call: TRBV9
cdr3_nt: TGTGCCAGCAGCAGATTGACTAGCGGGAGAACCGGGGAGCTGTTTTTT
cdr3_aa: CASSRLTSGRTGELFF

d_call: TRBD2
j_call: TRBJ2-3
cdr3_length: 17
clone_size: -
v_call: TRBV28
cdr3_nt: TGTGCCAGCAGTCCTTACTTTAGCGGGAGAGAGGCAGATACGCAGTATTTT
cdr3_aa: CASSPYFSGREADTQYF

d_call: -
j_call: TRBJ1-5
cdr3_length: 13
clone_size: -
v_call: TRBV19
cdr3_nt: TGTGCCAGTAGTTCCTCGGGGGATCAGCCCCAGCATTTT
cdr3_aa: CASSSSGDQPQHF

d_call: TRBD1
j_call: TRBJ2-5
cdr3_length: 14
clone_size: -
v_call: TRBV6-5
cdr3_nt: TGTGCCAGCAGGTCTTGGGACAGTCAAGAGACCCAGTACTTC
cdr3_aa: CASRSWDSQETQYF

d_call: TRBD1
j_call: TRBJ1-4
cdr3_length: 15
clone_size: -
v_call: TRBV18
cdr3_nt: TGTGCCAGCTCACCATCGGGACAGGGATCTGAAAAACTGTTTTTT
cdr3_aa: CASSPSGQGSEKLFF

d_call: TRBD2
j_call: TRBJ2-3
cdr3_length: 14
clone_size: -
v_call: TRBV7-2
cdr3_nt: TGTGCCAGCAGCTTAGGACTAGCACCAGATACGCAGTATTTT
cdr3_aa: CASSLGLAPDTQYF